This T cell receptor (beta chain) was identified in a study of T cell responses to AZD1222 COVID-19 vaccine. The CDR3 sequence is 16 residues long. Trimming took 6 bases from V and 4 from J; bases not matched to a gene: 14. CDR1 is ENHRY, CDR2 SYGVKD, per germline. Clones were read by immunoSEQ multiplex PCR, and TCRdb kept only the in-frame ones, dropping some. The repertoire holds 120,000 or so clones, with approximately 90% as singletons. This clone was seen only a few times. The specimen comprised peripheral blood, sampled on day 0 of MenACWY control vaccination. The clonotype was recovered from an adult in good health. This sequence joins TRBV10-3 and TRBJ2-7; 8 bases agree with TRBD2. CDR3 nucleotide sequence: TGTGCCATCAGCGGGGCTAGCGGGTCGGGGAGTTACGAGCAGTACTTC. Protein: CAISGASGSGSYEQYF.